Listed here are 32 T cell receptor beta chains from one sample, sequenced in a study of cytomegalovirus exposure and HLA in healthy donors. The PCR had 60 Vbeta and 13 Jbeta primers. Clones were read by immunoSEQ multiplex PCR, and TCRdb kept only the in-frame ones, dropping some. In the table there are roughly 130,000 clones, 70% to 80% of which are singletons. The source material was PBMCs. The receptors stem from a woman aged 45 to 65 in good health and CMV-seronegative.

Comments on this clone: An end of the junction differs from the germline gene, which may be a read error. The chain joins TRBV27 to TRBJ1-5; D may be TRBD1 (6 bases). The CDR3 is 14 amino acids. Germline V lookup: CDR1 MNHEY, CDR2 SMNVEV (reference sequence). CDR3 in amino acids: CASSPGQRNQPQNF. The DNA of the CDR3 is TGTGCCAGCAGTCCCGGACAGCGGAATCAGCCCCAGAATTTT.

V usage is TRBV19 and J usage is TRBJ1-3; unclear D gene. Trimming took 4 bases from V and 0 from J, leaving 10 bases between them. From germline, CDR1 is LNHDA and CDR2 SQIVND (reference sequence). The CDR3 has 15 residues. The CDR3 is CASSTQATSGNTIYF. The CDR3 nucleotides are TGTGCCAGTAGTACGCAAGCTACCTCTGGAAACACCATATATTTT.

The V and J genes are TRBV28 and TRBJ2-3; the D gene is possibly TRBD2 (5 bases). V lost 2 bases, J lost 0 bases, and 6 bases lay in between. The germline V gene encodes CDR1 MDHEN and CDR2 SYDVKM. This CDR3 has 14 residues. This CDR3 is CASSLTGSTDTQYF. The DNA of the CDR3 is TGTGCCAGCAGTTTAACGGGGAGCACAGATACGCAGTATTTT.

The count of this clone is one. The same CDR3 is also encoded by other DNA sequences in this sample. The rearrangement uses TRBV30 and TRBJ2-7; 10 nucleotides match TRBD1. The CDR3 covers 15 residues. CDR1 and CDR2 from the germline V gene are GTSNPN and SVGIG (reference sequence). J was trimmed by 0 bases and V by 2 bases; bases with no gene match: 4. The CDR3 DNA is TGTGCCTGGAGTTTGGGACAGGGGAGCTCCTACGAGCAGTACTTC. Translating it yields CAWSLGQGSSYEQYF.

This clone was detected only once. This chain connects TRBV28 to TRBJ1-5; 7 nucleotides match TRBD1. The CDR3 is 12 residues long. The germline gives CDR1 MDHEN, CDR2 SYDVKM. J lost 7 bases, V lost 10 bases, and 7 bases had no gene match. CDR3 DNA sequence: TGTGCCACCCGACAGGGTAGCCAGCCCCAGCATTTT. This gives the protein CATRQGSQPQHF.

The chain has TRBV4-1 and TRBJ2-1; TRBD2 matches at 8 bases. Germline lookup yields CDR1 MGHRA and CDR2 YSYEKL. The CDR3 totals 15 residues. V shed 4 bases, J shed 9 bases, and the junction held 11 bases outside the gene matches. CDR3 protein: CASSRQEREFTEQFF. As DNA, the CDR3 is TGCGCCAGCAGCCGGCAGGAGCGGGAGTTTACTGAGCAGTTCTTC.

This clone was picked up a small number of times. The rearrangement joins TRBV10-3 to TRBJ1-1, with a tentative D call TRBD1 (5 bases). V was shortened by 2 bases and J by 6 bases, with 13 bases between the two germline ends. The V gene's germline CDR1 is ENHRY and CDR2 SYGVKD. This CDR3 comprises 14 residues. DNA of the CDR3: TGTGCCATCAGTGAGACATCAGGGTTGGCTGAAGCTTTCTTT. Protein sequence: CAISETSGLAEAFF.

This clone was picked up one time. This chain joins TRBV5-5 and TRBJ1-5; TRBD1 agrees at 8 bases. With 0 bases clipped from V and 5 bases from J, the junction kept 4 bases outside the gene matches. The CDR3 is 15 residues long. Germline loops: CDR1 SGHKS, CDR2 YYEKEE (reference sequence). DNA for the CDR3: TGTGCCAGCAGCTTGGGGTACAGGGGGGATCAGCCCCAGCATTTT. It yields the protein CASSLGYRGDQPQHF.

The chain couples TRBV13 to TRBJ1-1; no clear D gene. Germline V gene lookup returns CDR1 PRHDT and CDR2 FYEKMQ (reference sequence). Deletions cut 3 bases from V and 4 bases from J, with 15 bases between. This CDR3 contains 15 residues. CDR3 protein: CASSFDGESVTEAFF. The CDR3 DNA follows: TGTGCCAGCAGCTTCGACGGGGAATCGGTCACTGAAGCTTTCTTT.

This sequence joins TRBV2 and TRBJ1-4, with D uncertain. Germline V CDR1 and CDR2: SNHLY, FYNNEI. The ends were cut back, 4 bases at V and 5 bases at J, with 14 bases in the middle. The CDR3 consists of 15 residues. The CDR3 DNA reads TGTGCCAGCAGTGCGGCGGGCAGAATGAATGAAAAACTGTTTTTT. Its protein product is CASSAAGRMNEKLFF.

The CDR3 loop is CASSPDRGRTNEKLFF. The CDR3 DNA sequence: TGTGCCAGCTCACCAGACAGGGGGCGGACTAATGAAAAACTGTTTTTT. The V call is TRBV18, the J call TRBJ1-4, with 10 bases matching TRBD1. The CDR3 totals 16 residues. J lost 2 bases, V lost 2 bases, and 2 bases had no gene match. The V gene's germline CDR1 is KGHSH and CDR2 LQKENI.

This sequence joins TRBV30 and TRBJ2-7; D gene ambiguous. Germline V gene lookup returns CDR1 GTSNPN and CDR2 SVGIG (reference sequence). The CDR3 spans 16 residues. Trimming took off 2 bases at V and 3 bases at J, with 20 bases between the two ends. CDR3 in DNA: TGTGCCTGGAGTCGTACGAGCGTAGGTAAAAACTACGAGCAGTACTTC. This translates into CAWSRTSVGKNYEQYF.

This clone has a single count. The chain is built from TRBV5-6 and TRBJ2-3, with D hard to call. The germline gives CDR1 SGHDT, CDR2 YYEEEE. The CDR3 length is 11 residues. V lost 1 base and J 6 bases, leaving 3 bases between the germline ends. The CDR3 DNA sequence: TGTGCCAGCAGCTTGCTGGATACGCAGTATTTT. Translated: CASSLLDTQYF.

To note about this clone: One end of the junction fails to match germline, which may point to a read error. The chain couples TRBV30 to TRBJ1-2; D not certain. This CDR3 has 13 amino acids. Germline CDR1 reads GTSNPN; CDR2 reads SVGIG (reference sequence). The CDR3 spells CAWSVANGYGYPF. The CDR3 nucleotides are TGTGCCTGGAGTGTCGCTAACGGGTATGGCTACCCCTTC.

V is TRBV27 and J is TRBJ2-4; 15 bases agree with TRBD2. Trimming removed 5 bases from V and 8 bases from J; junction bases left unmatched: 10. The length of the CDR3 is 17 residues. CDR1 MNHEY and CDR2 SMNVEV come from the germline V gene (reference sequence). CDR3 DNA sequence: TGTGCCAGCAGTCCATGGACTAGCGGGAGGGTGGGGCACATTCAGTACTTC. Translation gives CASSPWTSGRVGHIQYF.

The chain combines TRBV6-5 with TRBJ2-2; 9 bases are a match to TRBD2. In germline, CDR1 is MNHEY, CDR2 SVGAGI. The CDR3 extends over 15 amino acids. With V trimmed by 8 bases and J by 3 bases, 7 bases remained unmatched. CDR3 coding DNA: TGTGCCAGCGGATTAGCGGGAGTTCACACCGGGGAGCTGTTTTTT. It yields the protein CASGLAGVHTGELFF.

This chain connects TRBV6-5 to TRBJ1-3, with D possibly being TRBD1 (5 bases). This CDR3 comprises 14 residues. Per the germline V gene, CDR1 is MNHEY and CDR2 is SVGAGI. With 6 bases removed from V and 4 bases from J, the gap between germline ends came to 13 bases. CDR3 protein: CASSPGVRGNTIYF. DNA of the CDR3: TGTGCCAGCAGCCCGGGGGTCCGGGGAAACACCATATATTTT.

The V and J genes are TRBV15 and TRBJ2-7; 9 nucleotides line up with TRBD2. The CDR3 sequence is 16 residues long. CDR1 is LNHNV, CDR2 YYDKDF, per germline (reference sequence). V gave up 3 bases and J gave up 0 bases; unmatched junction bases: 6. The CDR3 DNA is TGTGCCACCAGCAGTCTAAGCGGGAGGAACTCCTACGAGCAGTACTTC. It yields the protein CATSSLSGRNSYEQYF.

This clone was seen more than once but under ten times. V is TRBV2 and J is TRBJ2-7, with 10 bases aligning to TRBD1. CDR3 size: 14 residues. In germline, CDR1 is SNHLY, CDR2 FYNNEI. The V gene end was trimmed by 6 bases and the J gene end by 4 bases; junction bases not matched to a gene: 6. CDR3 DNA sequence: TGTGCCAGCAGAACGCCGGGACAGGGGTACGAGCAGTACTTC. This gives the protein CASRTPGQGYEQYF. Full variable domain (rest looked up from reference TRBV2 and TRBJ2-7): EPEVTQTPSHQVTQMGQEVILRCVPISNHLYFYWYRQILGQKVEFLVSFYNNEISEKSEIFDDQFSVERPDGSNFTLKIRSTKLEDSAMYFCASRTPGQGYEQYFGPGTRLTVT.

The CDR3 here is CASSVSGRGETQYF. CDR3 DNA sequence: TGTGCCAGCAGCGTAAGCGGGAGAGGAGAGACCCAGTACTTC. V gene TRBV9 combines with J gene TRBJ2-5; 8 bases are a match to TRBD2. Looked up from germline, CDR1 is SGDLS and CDR2 is YYNGEE. V shed 1 base, J shed 4 bases, and the junction held 3 bases outside the gene matches. This CDR3 is 14 amino acids long.

V and J are TRBV18 and TRBJ1-3, with 7 bases aligning to TRBD1. Germline CDR1 reads KGHSH; CDR2 reads LQKENI. The CDR3 contains 15 residues. V lost 5 bases to trimming and J lost 4 bases; unmatched junction nucleotides: 8. CDR3 amino acids: CASSSTGSRGNTIYF. Written as DNA, the CDR3 is TGTGCCAGCTCATCGACAGGGAGTAGAGGAAACACCATATATTTT.

The V gene is TRBV4-2, the J gene TRBJ1-4; 8 nucleotides line up with TRBD1. Unmatched junction bases numbered 7, after V lost 3 bases and J lost 4 bases. Germline V gene data show CDR1 as LGHNA and CDR2 as YNFKEQ. CDR3 length equals 16 residues. In DNA form, the CDR3 reads TGTGCCAGCAGCCACGACGGACAGGGCTTTAATGAAAAACTGTTTTTT. Encoded protein: CASSHDGQGFNEKLFF.

This rearrangement joins TRBV19 to TRBJ2-7; 7 nucleotides match TRBD1. The CDR3 extends over 14 amino acids. The J segment lost 3 bases and the V segment lost 5 bases, leaving 7 bases of the junction unmatched. Germline CDR1 is LNHDA and CDR2 is SQIVND (reference sequence). The CDR3 reads CASSPQGQLYEQYF. The CDR3 nucleotides are TGTGCCAGTAGTCCACAGGGACAGCTCTACGAGCAGTACTTC.

The chain combines TRBV5-4 with TRBJ1-4, with a weak D call TRBD1 (6 bases). Trimming removed 1 base from V and 7 bases from J, with 11 bases in between. The CDR3 runs 14 residues. Germline assignment: CDR1 SGHNT and CDR2 YYREEE (reference sequence). In DNA, the CDR3 is TGTGCCAGCAGCTTGTCAGGGGCATTTGAAAAACTGTTTTTT. Amino acids: CASSLSGAFEKLFF. Complete variable domain (other parts from reference TRBV5-4 and TRBJ1-4): ETGVTQSPTHLIKTRGQQVTLRCSSQSGHNTVSWYQQALGQGPQFIFQYYREEENGRGNFPPRFSGLQFPNYSSELNVNALELDDSALYLCASSLSGAFEKLFFGSGTQLSVL.

Remarks on this clone: A read error may account for a junction end that differs from germline. This rearrangement joins TRBV30 to TRBJ1-2; D may be TRBD1 (6 bases). CDR1 and CDR2 from the germline V gene are GTSNPN and SVGIG (reference sequence). This CDR3 comprises 13 residues. As DNA, the CDR3 is TGTGCCTGGATGGAGACAGGCAACTATGGCTACCCCTTC. This sequence encodes CAWMETGNYGYPF.

The V and J genes are TRBV5-1 and TRBJ2-1; 8 nucleotides agree with TRBD1. Looked up from germline, CDR1 is SGHRS and CDR2 is YFSETQ. This CDR3 contains 15 residues. Germline trimming cut 5 bases from V and 2 bases from J; bases unmatched to any gene: 6. Here the CDR3 reads CASRLPDRAYNEQFF. The CDR3 DNA is TGCGCCAGCAGGCTTCCGGACAGGGCCTACAATGAGCAGTTCTTC.

The genes are TRBV2 and TRBJ1-1; a possible D gene is TRBD1 (5 bases). The CDR3 has 14 amino acids. Trimming cost V 5 bases and J 0 bases, with 10 bases left between them. The V gene's germline CDR1 is SNHLY and CDR2 FYNNEI. The CDR3 nucleotides read TGTGCCAGCAGTTTGACAGCCATGAACACTGAAGCTTTCTTT. Its translation: CASSLTAMNTEAFF. Full variable domain (rest looked up from reference TRBV2 and TRBJ1-1): EPEVTQTPSHQVTQMGQEVILRCVPISNHLYFYWYRQILGQKVEFLVSFYNNEISEKSEIFDDQFSVERPDGSNFTLKIRSTKLEDSAMYFCASSLTAMNTEAFFGQGTRLTVV.

CDR3 nucleotide sequence: TGTGCCTGGAGTGAGACAGGGTGGGAGACCCAGTACTTC. This translates into CAWSETGWETQYF. The chain has TRBV30 and TRBJ2-5; 7 bases map to TRBD1. This CDR3 has 13 residues. Losses at the gene ends were 1 base for V and 5 bases for J; bases not matched to a gene: 4. Germline V gene sequence: CDR1 GTSNPN, CDR2 SVGIG (reference sequence).

The chain employs TRBV19 and TRBJ1-5; D is unclear. From germline, CDR1 is LNHDA and CDR2 SQIVND (reference sequence). This CDR3 has 15 residues. V was pared by 1 base and J by 2 bases, with 9 bases between. CDR3 nucleotide sequence: TGTGCCAGTAGTATAGGAGGAGGCGGCAATCAGCCCCAGCATTTT. Residues: CASSIGGGGNQPQHF.

The chain is built from TRBV5-4 and TRBJ2-3; TRBD2 agrees at 9 bases. J was trimmed by 6 bases and V by 0 bases; bases with no gene match: 2. The germline gives CDR1 SGHNT, CDR2 YYREEE (reference sequence). The CDR3 has 14 residues. The CDR3 is CASSLAAGGDTQYF. The DNA for the CDR3 is TGTGCCAGCAGCTTGGCGGCGGGAGGGGATACGCAGTATTTT.

The chain joins TRBV28 to TRBJ2-2, with 13 bases aligning to TRBD2. The J segment lost 5 bases and the V segment lost 5 bases, leaving 14 bases of the junction unmatched. This CDR3 spans 19 amino acids. Germline loops: CDR1 MDHEN, CDR2 SYDVKM. The CDR3 DNA follows: TGTGCCAGCAGTCCCCGGACTAGCGGGAGTGGTTGGGGGACCGGGGAGCTGTTTTTT. The encoded protein is CASSPRTSGSGWGTGELFF.

This clone was detected once. The chain employs TRBV9 and TRBJ2-3, with D possibly being TRBD1 (6 bases). Trimming stripped 5 bases from V and 0 bases from J, with 13 bases between. Looked up from germline, CDR1 is SGDLS and CDR2 is YYNGEE. There are 15 residues in the CDR3. The CDR3 DNA sequence: TGTGCCAGCAGTGAACAGGGTACCAGCACAGATACGCAGTATTTT. Its protein product is CASSEQGTSTDTQYF.